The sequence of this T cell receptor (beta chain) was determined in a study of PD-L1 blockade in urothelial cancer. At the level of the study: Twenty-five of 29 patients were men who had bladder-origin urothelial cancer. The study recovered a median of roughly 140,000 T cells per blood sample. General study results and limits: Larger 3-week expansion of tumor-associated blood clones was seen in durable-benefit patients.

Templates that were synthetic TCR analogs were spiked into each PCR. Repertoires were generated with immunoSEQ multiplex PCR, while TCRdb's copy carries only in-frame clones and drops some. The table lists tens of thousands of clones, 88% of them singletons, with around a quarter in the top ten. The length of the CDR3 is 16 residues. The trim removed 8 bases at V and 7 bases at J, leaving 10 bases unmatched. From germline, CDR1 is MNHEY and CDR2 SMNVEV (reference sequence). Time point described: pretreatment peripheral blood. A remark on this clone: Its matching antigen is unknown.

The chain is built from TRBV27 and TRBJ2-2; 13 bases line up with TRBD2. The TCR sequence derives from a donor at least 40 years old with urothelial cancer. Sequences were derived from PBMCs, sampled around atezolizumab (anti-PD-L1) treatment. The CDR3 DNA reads TGTGCCAGCTCTAGGACTAGCGGGGGCCGGGGCGGGGAGCTGTTTTTT. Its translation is CASSRTSGGRGGELFF.